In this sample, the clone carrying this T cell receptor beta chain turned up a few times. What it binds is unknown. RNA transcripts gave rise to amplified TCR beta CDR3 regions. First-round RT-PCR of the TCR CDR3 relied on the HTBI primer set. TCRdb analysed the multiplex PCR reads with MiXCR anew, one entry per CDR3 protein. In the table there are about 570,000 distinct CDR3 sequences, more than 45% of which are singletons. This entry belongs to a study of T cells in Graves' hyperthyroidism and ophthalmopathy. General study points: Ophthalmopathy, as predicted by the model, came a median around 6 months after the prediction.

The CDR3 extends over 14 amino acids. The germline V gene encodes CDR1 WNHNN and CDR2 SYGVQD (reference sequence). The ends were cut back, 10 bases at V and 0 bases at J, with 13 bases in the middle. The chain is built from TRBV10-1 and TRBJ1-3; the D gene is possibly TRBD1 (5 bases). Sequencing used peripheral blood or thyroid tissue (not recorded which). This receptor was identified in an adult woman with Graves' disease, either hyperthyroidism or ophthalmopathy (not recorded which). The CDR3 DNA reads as TGCGCCATCCCGGACAACCCCTCTGGAAACACCATATATTTT. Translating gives CAIPDNPSGNTIYF.